These 20 T cell receptor beta chains were sequenced from one sample in a study of T-cell reconstitution after alpha-beta-depleted transplantation in children. For TCRbeta, the library was prepared with unique molecular identifiers. TCRdb re-derived calls from the PCR reads in MiXCR, one entry per CDR3 protein. In the table there are hundreds of thousands of distinct CDR3 sequences, 10% to 15% of which are singletons. The sample consisted of PBMCs, mostly from graft donor cells, taken 360 days after TCRalphabeta/CD19-depleted stem cell transplant. Every receptor here comes from a male patient under 18 who had a stem cell transplant for acute myeloid leukemia, so the T cells may come from the graft donor.

In this sample, this clonotype turned up once. The chain employs TRBV12-3 or TRBV12-4 and TRBJ2-1; tentatively, D is TRBD2 (5 bases). This CDR3 has 15 residues. V was clipped by 7 bases and J by 0 bases, with 13 bases between them. The chain's CDR3 is CASKRSRDSYNEQFF. In DNA, the CDR3 is TGTGCCAGCAAACGGAGCCGGGACTCCTACAATGAGCAGTTCTTC.

In its sample, this clonotype was seen many times. The chain couples TRBV7-2 to TRBJ2-3, with D possibly TRBD2 on 6 matching bases. The CDR3 runs 16 residues. V was shortened by 5 bases and J by 6 bases, with 21 bases between the two germline ends. In germline, CDR1 is SGHTA, CDR2 FQGNSA. Written as DNA, the CDR3 is TGTGCCAGCAGCCCTCGCCCGGAGGGACTTGGGGATACGCAGTATTTT. Protein: CASSPRPEGLGDTQYF. The full variable domain, rest sourced from reference TRBV7-2 and TRBJ2-3, is GAGVSQSPSNKVTEKGKDVELRCDPISGHTALYWYRQSLGQGLEFLIYFQGNSAPDKSGLPSDRFSAERTGGSVSTLTIQRTQQEDSAVYLCASSPRPEGLGDTQYFGPGTRLTVL.

As for this clonotype: This may come from a read error, since a much larger clone is one base off. The CDR3: CASRPGQQETQYF. The CDR3 DNA reads TGTGCCAGCAGGCCGGGACAGCAAGAGACCCAGTACTTC. This rearrangement joins TRBV27 to TRBJ2-5; 7 positions match TRBD1. CDR3 size: 13 residues. CDR1 MNHEY and CDR2 SMNVEV come from the germline V gene (reference sequence). V lost 6 bases, J lost 2 bases, and 3 bases stayed unmatched.

This clonotype was observed a handful of times. This chain links TRBV3-1 with TRBJ2-1; no definite D call. The V gene lost 6 bases and the J gene lost 5 bases, with 11 bases spanning the gap. The CDR3 is 13 amino acids. The germline V gene encodes CDR1 LGHDT and CDR2 YNNKEL (reference sequence). The CDR3 reads CASRDRNDNEQFF. The CDR3 DNA reads as TGTGCCAGCAGGGACCGAAACGACAATGAGCAGTTCTTC.

The chain has TRBV7-3 and TRBJ2-1; 10 positions agree with TRBD2. CDR1 is SGHTA and CDR2 is FQGTGA in the germline V gene. The length of the CDR3 is 16 residues. With 5 bases clipped from V and 8 bases from J, the junction kept 12 bases outside the gene matches. The CDR3 coding sequence is TGTGCCAGCAGCGGGTACCCAAGCGGGAGGGAGGATGAGCAGTTCTTC. As protein: CASSGYPSGREDEQFF.

The chain combines TRBV28 with TRBJ2-5, with 13 bases aligning to TRBD2. The CDR3 length is 18 residues. Germline V gene lookup returns CDR1 MDHEN and CDR2 SYDVKM. With 2 bases clipped from V and 2 bases from J, the junction kept 8 bases outside the gene matches. CDR3 DNA: TGTGCCAGCAGTTTAAACGGACTAGCGGGAGTGGCACAAGAGACCCAGTACTTC. Encoded protein: CASSLNGLAGVAQETQYF. Full variable domain (missing parts from reference TRBV28 and TRBJ2-5): DVKVTQSSRYLVKRTGEKVFLECVQDMDHENMFWYRQDPGLGLRLIYFSYDVKMKEKGDIPEGYSVSREKKERFSLILESASTNQTSMYLCASSLNGLAGVAQETQYFGPGTRLLVL.

The chain employs TRBV21-1 and TRBJ2-7; the listed D gene, TRBD1, was not tested against the DNA. TRBV21-1 is deemed a pseudogene. The CDR3 is 14 residues long. CDR3 coding DNA: TGTGCCATCCACGGACAGTTCCTTTCCTACGAGCAGTACTTC. Amino acid sequence: CAIHGQFLSYEQYF.

The chain employs TRBV25-1 and TRBJ2-7; 8 nucleotides align to TRBD1. With 2 bases clipped from V and 3 bases from J, the junction kept 6 bases outside the gene matches. This CDR3 contains 15 residues. The V gene's germline CDR1 is MGHDK and CDR2 SYGVNS. In DNA, the CDR3 is TGTGCCAGCAGTGAAACCTGGACAGGGTTCTACGAGCAGTACTTC. Its translation: CASSETWTGFYEQYF.

This clonotype was observed a few times. This rearrangement joins TRBV7-8 to TRBJ1-1; no definite D call. CDR3 length equals 14 residues. From germline, CDR1 is SGHVS and CDR2 FQNEAQ. V shed 1 base and J shed 0 bases, with 6 bases lying between them. The CDR3 sequence is CASSLGQMNTEAFF. The CDR3 region has the DNA TGTGCCAGCAGCTTAGGCCAGATGAACACTGAAGCTTTCTTT.

In its sample, this clonotype was seen many times. The chain recombines TRBV7-9 with TRBJ2-1; D call uncertain. In germline, CDR1 is SEHNR, CDR2 FQNEAQ (reference sequence). This CDR3 comprises 13 residues. Between the trimmed V and J ends, which lost 5 bases and 9 bases, there was a span of 14 bases. CDR3 protein: CASSDGVWGEQFF. In DNA form, the CDR3 reads TGTGCCAGCAGCGACGGAGTGTGGGGTGAGCAGTTCTTC.

The chain recombines TRBV4-3 with TRBJ2-3; tentatively, D is TRBD2 (6 bases). Germline-derived CDR1 and CDR2 are LGHNA and YSLEER. The ends were cut back, 2 bases at V and 7 bases at J, with 19 bases in the middle. The length of the CDR3 is 16 residues. CDR3 sequence reads: CASSQIVGGRGNTQYF. CDR3 DNA: TGCGCCAGCAGCCAAATAGTCGGAGGGCGAGGGAATACGCAGTATTTT.

This clonotype was observed many times. The chain links TRBV5-1 to TRBJ2-1; 7 bases agree with TRBD2. CDR3 length: 16 residues. The germline V gene has CDR1 SGHRS and CDR2 YFSETQ. V dropped 2 bases and J dropped 0; count of bases not matched to a gene: 5. The CDR3 sequence is CASSFKRDPSYNEQFF. As DNA, the CDR3 is TGCGCCAGCAGCTTCAAGCGGGACCCCTCCTACAATGAGCAGTTCTTC.

There are a few counts of this clonotype. V is TRBV25-1 and J is TRBJ2-2; TRBD2 agrees at 8 bases. CDR3 size: 16 residues. Per the germline V gene, CDR1 is MGHDK and CDR2 is SYGVNS. The trim removed 2 bases at V and 3 bases at J, leaving 5 bases unmatched. The CDR3 spells CASSEISGGYTGELFF. In DNA, the CDR3 is TGTGCCAGCAGTGAAATAAGCGGGGGTTACACCGGGGAGCTGTTTTTT. The whole variable domain, filled in from reference TRBV25-1 and TRBJ2-2, reads EADIYQTPRYLVIGTGKKITLECSQTMGHDKMYWYQQDPGMELHLIHYSYGVNSTEKGDLSSESTVSRIRTEHFPLTLESARPSHTSQYLCASSEISGGYTGELFFGEGSRLTVL.

Many counts were recorded for this clonotype. The rearrangement uses TRBV28 and TRBJ1-2; D is possibly TRBD1 (5 bases). There are 13 residues in the CDR3. The V gene's germline CDR1 is MDHEN and CDR2 SYDVKM. V lost 6 bases to trimming and J lost 5 bases, with 13 bases between them. CDR3 DNA sequence: TGTGCCAGCAGCTCCGCGCAGGGATATGGCTACACCTTC. Protein: CASSSAQGYGYTF.

There are many counts of this clonotype. This CDR3 reads CSGYRESYGYTF. CDR3 nucleotide sequence: TGCAGCGGCTACAGGGAGTCCTATGGCTACACCTTC. This chain links TRBV29-1 with TRBJ1-2; D perhaps matches TRBD1 (6 bases). Germline V CDR1 and CDR2: SQVTM, ANQGSEA. V was clipped by 7 bases and J by 4 bases, with 13 bases between them. This CDR3 contains 12 residues. The complete variable domain, with remaining parts taken from reference TRBV29-1 and TRBJ1-2, reads SAVISQKPSRDICQRGTSLTIQCQVDSQVTMMFWYRQQPGQSLTLIATANQGSEATYESGFVIDKFPISRPNLTFSTLTVSNMSPEDSSIYLCSGYRESYGYTFGSGTRLTVV.

This clonotype was seen repeatedly, ten times or more. This sequence joins TRBV12-3 or TRBV12-4 and TRBJ2-3; D might be TRBD2 (5 bases). Trimming pared 8 bases from V and 6 bases from J, leaving 15 bases between. This CDR3 spans 13 amino acids. Here the CDR3 DNA reads TGTGCCAGCTCCCCGGGGTTATCGGATACGCAGTATTTT. The encoded protein is CASSPGLSDTQYF.

This clonotype was detected ten times or more. J is TRBJ2-3 and V is TRBV7-9; D ambiguous. CDR1 SEHNR and CDR2 FQNEAQ come from the germline V gene (reference sequence). The CDR3 loop spans 13 amino acids. V was pared by 3 bases and J by 4 bases, with 8 bases between. The CDR3 is CASSFNSADTQYF. The CDR3 region has the DNA TGTGCCAGCAGCTTCAATAGTGCAGATACGCAGTATTTT.

This clonotype was recorded many times. V and J are TRBV6-4 and TRBJ2-1, with D hard to call. V gave up 2 bases and J gave up 2 bases, with 1 base separating them. This CDR3 is built from 12 residues. Germline CDR1 reads MRHNA; CDR2 reads SNTAGT. CDR3 residues: CASSDTYNEQFF. The CDR3 DNA reads as TGTGCCAGCAGTGACACCTACAATGAGCAGTTCTTC.

This clonotype was detected ten times or more. The gene calls are TRBV29-1 and TRBJ2-7; TRBD2 aligns across 8 bases. CDR1 SQVTM and CDR2 ANQGSEA come from the germline V gene. V shed 7 bases and J 3 bases; nucleotides not matched to a gene: 14. This CDR3 spans 15 amino acids. This CDR3 is CSAGGGQGTHYEQYF. Here the CDR3 DNA reads TGCAGCGCGGGAGGGGGGCAGGGTACCCACTACGAGCAGTACTTC.

V is TRBV12-3 or TRBV12-4 and J is TRBJ2-1; 12 bases are shared with TRBD2. Trimming removed 6 bases from V and 6 bases from J; junction bases left unmatched: 9. The length of the CDR3 is 16 residues. The CDR3 loop reads CASSPKRLAGVNEQFF. CDR3 DNA sequence: TGTGCCAGCAGCCCTAAGAGACTAGCGGGAGTCAATGAGCAGTTCTTC.